A selection of T cell receptor beta chains follows, all from one sample in a study of cytomegalovirus exposure and HLA in healthy donors. Using immunoSEQ multiplex PCR, the repertoire was profiled, and TCRdb retains in-frame clones only, with some absent. The sample shows some 200,000 clones, about 86% of them seen only once. Specimen: PBMCs. These receptors came from a woman aged 18-35 years in good health and CMV-seropositive. The CDR3 runs from the conserved cysteine through the conserved F or W. The order of the fields is D gene, J gene, clone size, V gene, CDR3 DNA, CDR3 protein. A D gene is named only where the DNA matches it firmly. Only some rows state a clone size, as once, few, many or a class for expanded clones.

d_gene: TRBD1; j_gene: TRBJ1-6; abundance: .; v_gene: TRBV7-9; CDR3nt: TGTGCCAGCAGTCCTATCACAGGGGGCATTAATTCACCCCTCCACTTT; CDR3aa: CASSPITGGINSPLHF
d_gene: TRBD1; j_gene: TRBJ2-1; abundance: .; v_gene: TRBV7-9; CDR3nt: TGTGCCAGCAGCGCAACAGGGGGCGCCAGGAATGAGCAGTTCTTC; CDR3aa: CASSATGGARNEQFF
d_gene: .; j_gene: TRBJ2-1; abundance: .; v_gene: TRBV19; CDR3nt: TGTGCCACCGATAGGGGTGTGGACAATGAGCAGTTCTTC; CDR3aa: CATDRGVDNEQFF
d_gene: TRBD2; j_gene: TRBJ2-2; abundance: .; v_gene: TRBV2; CDR3nt: TGTGCCAGCAAGGTTCTAGCGGGGGGGAGCGGGGAGCTGTTTTTT; CDR3aa: CASKVLAGGSGELFF
d_gene: TRBD1; j_gene: TRBJ1-2; abundance: .; v_gene: TRBV5-1; CDR3nt: TGCGCCAGCAGACAAACGACAGGGGGCGGTAACTATGGCTACACCTTC; CDR3aa: CASRQTTGGGNYGYTF
d_gene: TRBD1; j_gene: TRBJ1-4; abundance: .; v_gene: TRBV12-5; CDR3nt: TGTGCTAGTGGTTTGGCCACAGGGGACTTTAATGAAAAACTGTTTTTT; CDR3aa: CASGLATGDFNEKLFF
d_gene: TRBD1; j_gene: TRBJ2-7; abundance: .; v_gene: TRBV11-1; CDR3nt: TGTGCCAGCAGCCCTGGGACAGGGGGCTACGAGCAGTACTTC; CDR3aa: CASSPGTGGYEQYF
d_gene: .; j_gene: TRBJ2-1; abundance: .; v_gene: TRBV20-1; CDR3nt: TGCAGTGCAAACAGGGAGAATGAGCAGTTCTTC; CDR3aa: CSANRENEQFF
d_gene: TRBD1; j_gene: TRBJ2-7; abundance: .; v_gene: TRBV5-6; CDR3nt: TGTGCCAGCAGCTCAGCCGACAGGGTGGGGGTGCCGTACTTC; CDR3aa: CASSSADRVGVPYF
d_gene: .; j_gene: TRBJ2-7; abundance: .; v_gene: TRBV4-1; CDR3nt: TGCGCCAGCAGCCCAGTCCGGGGGGCCACCTACGAGCAGTACTTC; CDR3aa: CASSPVRGATYEQYF
d_gene: TRBD2; j_gene: TRBJ2-1; abundance: .; v_gene: TRBV6-5; CDR3nt: TGTGCCAGCAGTTATTATTCTTGGACTAGTGGCAATGAGCAGTTCTTC; CDR3aa: CASSYYSWTSGNEQFF
d_gene: .; j_gene: TRBJ2-7; abundance: .; v_gene: TRBV5-6; CDR3nt: TGTGCCAGCACCCTCCCAGGGGCCCTTCCCTACGAGCAGTACTTC; CDR3aa: CASTLPGALPYEQYF
d_gene: .; j_gene: TRBJ1-2; abundance: .; v_gene: TRBV9; CDR3nt: TGTGCCAGCGGTTTTAGACAACCATATGGCTACACCTTC; CDR3aa: CASGFRQPYGYTF
d_gene: TRBD1; j_gene: TRBJ1-3; abundance: .; v_gene: TRBV6-1; CDR3nt: TGTGCCAGCAGTGTGGGACAGGCCAACTCTGGAAACACCATATATTTT; CDR3aa: CASSVGQANSGNTIYF
d_gene: .; j_gene: TRBJ2-5; abundance: .; v_gene: TRBV6-5; CDR3nt: TGTGCCAGCAGTCGCGAAGAGACCCAGTACTTC; CDR3aa: CASSREETQYF
d_gene: TRBD1; j_gene: TRBJ2-1; abundance: .; v_gene: TRBV9; CDR3nt: TGTGCCAGCAGCGTAACAGGGGGTAGTGAGCAGTTCTTC; CDR3aa: CASSVTGGSEQFF
d_gene: .; j_gene: TRBJ2-2; abundance: .; v_gene: TRBV12-5; CDR3nt: TGTGCTAGTGCCCGAGGGGGTGGTAGCACCGGGGAGCTGTTTTTT; CDR3aa: CASARGGGSTGELFF
d_gene: .; j_gene: TRBJ2-7; abundance: .; v_gene: TRBV11-1; CDR3nt: TGTGCCAGCAGCCTTCAAAGGAGTACCCACGAGCAGTACTTC; CDR3aa: CASSLQRSTHEQYF
d_gene: TRBD1; j_gene: TRBJ2-7; abundance: .; v_gene: TRBV6-1; CDR3nt: TGTGCCAGCAGGGACAGGGGGTATAATTACGAGCAGTACTTC; CDR3aa: CASRDRGYNYEQYF
d_gene: .; j_gene: TRBJ2-5; abundance: once; v_gene: TRBV9; CDR3nt: TGTGCCAGCAGCGGCAGTCAAGAGACCCAGTACTTC; CDR3aa: CASSGSQETQYF
d_gene: .; j_gene: TRBJ1-6; abundance: .; v_gene: TRBV13; CDR3nt: TGTGCCAGCAGCTTAGGGAAGACCGGGGGCGCAGCGGGGGGAAATTCACCCCTCCACTTT; CDR3aa: CASSLGKTGGAAGGNSPLHF
d_gene: TRBD1; j_gene: TRBJ1-2; abundance: .; v_gene: TRBV5-6; CDR3nt: TGTGCCAGCAGCTTGTCGCGACAGGGCTTGGTCTACACCTTC; CDR3aa: CASSLSRQGLVYTF
d_gene: .; j_gene: TRBJ2-7; abundance: .; v_gene: TRBV6-1; CDR3nt: TGTGCCAGCAGTGAAATGAGCTCCGGGACTGACTCCTACGAGCAGTACTTC; CDR3aa: CASSEMSSGTDSYEQYF
d_gene: TRBD2; j_gene: TRBJ2-2; abundance: .; v_gene: TRBV9; CDR3nt: TGTGCCAGCAGCTCCCTAGCGGGGGGGCGGACCGGGGAGCTGTTTTTT; CDR3aa: CASSSLAGGRTGELFF
d_gene: .; j_gene: TRBJ2-6; abundance: many; v_gene: TRBV4-2; CDR3nt: TGTGCAGCTGGTTGGGCGGGGACCGGGGCCAACGTCCTGACTTTC; CDR3aa: CAAGWAGTGANVLTF
d_gene: .; j_gene: TRBJ1-2; abundance: few; v_gene: TRBV2; CDR3nt: TGTGCCAGCAGCGAAACGGCTAACTATGGCTACACCTTC; CDR3aa: CASSETANYGYTF
d_gene: TRBD1; j_gene: TRBJ2-7; abundance: .; v_gene: TRBV5-1; CDR3nt: TGCGCCAGCAGCTGGAGGGGGGACAGGGCGGGCGAGCAGTACTTC; CDR3aa: CASSWRGDRAGEQYF
d_gene: .; j_gene: TRBJ2-5; abundance: .; v_gene: TRBV7-9; CDR3nt: TGTGCCAGCAGCTTTGGGGGCTCCCCCGAGGACCAGTACTTC; CDR3aa: CASSFGGSPEDQYF